The clone carrying this TCR beta chain was picked up many times. Trimming pared 4 bases from V and 3 bases from J, leaving 16 bases between. The CDR3 runs 16 residues. CDR1 and CDR2 (germline): SEHNR, FQNEAQ (reference sequence). The lymph nodes were axillary draining lymph nodes from breast cancer patients. This sample was taken from a study of breast tumors, draining lymph nodes, adjacent tissues. In TCRdb, the multiplex PCR reads were re-called with MiXCR into one record per CDR3 protein. The sample carries about 270,000 distinct CDR3 sequences, 30% recorded once. The sequence was collected from a female donor with breast cancer. Some clones in this sample may be carry-over from other donors' samples. This rearrangement joins TRBV7-9 to TRBJ2-1, with D possibly being TRBD1 or TRBD2 (6 bases each). The sample was axillary lymph node tissue. CDR3 in DNA: TGTGCCAGCAGCTCCACTGACGGGGGCTTCTACAATGAGCAGTTCTTC. Translating it yields CASSSTDGGFYNEQFF.